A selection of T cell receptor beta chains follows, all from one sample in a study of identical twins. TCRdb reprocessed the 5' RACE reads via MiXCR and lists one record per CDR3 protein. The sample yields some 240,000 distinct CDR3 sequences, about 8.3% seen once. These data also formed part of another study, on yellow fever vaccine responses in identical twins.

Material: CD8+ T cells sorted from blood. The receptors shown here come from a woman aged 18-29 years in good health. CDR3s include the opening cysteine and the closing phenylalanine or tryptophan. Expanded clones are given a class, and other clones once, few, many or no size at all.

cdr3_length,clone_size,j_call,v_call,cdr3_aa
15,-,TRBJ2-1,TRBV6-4,CASSEEGQGANEQFF
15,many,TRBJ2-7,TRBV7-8,CASSGRGALGNEQYF
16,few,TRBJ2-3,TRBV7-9,CASSATSGSNTDTQYF
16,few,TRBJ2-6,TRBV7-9,CASSSEPGTGANVLTF
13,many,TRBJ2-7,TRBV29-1,CSVEGGATYEQYF
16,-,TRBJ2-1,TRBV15,CATSRTPGTSYNEQFF
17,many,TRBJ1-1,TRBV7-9,CASSLAGGGGPDTEAFF
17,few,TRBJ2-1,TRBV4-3,CASSQDRLAGVLNEQFF
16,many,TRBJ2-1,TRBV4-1,CASSQEDSSSYNEQFF
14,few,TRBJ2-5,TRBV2,CASSPQRMGETQYF
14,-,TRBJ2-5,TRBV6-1,CASSAGGYQETQYF
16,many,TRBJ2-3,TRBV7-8,CASSLLAGPPRDTQYF
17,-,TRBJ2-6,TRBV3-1,CACCQEDTSSGANVLTF
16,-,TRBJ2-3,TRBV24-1,CATSDSRQRVTDTQYF
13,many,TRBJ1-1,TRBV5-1,CATQDGLNTEAFF
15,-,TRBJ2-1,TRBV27,CASSASSGGYNEQFF
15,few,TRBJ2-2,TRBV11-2,CASSYTSTGAGELFF
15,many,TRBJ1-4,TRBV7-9,CASSLSGTGTEWLFF
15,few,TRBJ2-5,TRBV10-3,CAISGVEKRLETQYF
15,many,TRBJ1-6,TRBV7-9,CASSLQQSYNSPLHF
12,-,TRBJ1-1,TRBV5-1,CASSLGDSEAFF
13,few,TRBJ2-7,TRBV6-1,CASSEGPGNEQYF
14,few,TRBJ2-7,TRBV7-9,CASSPPGAVVEQYF
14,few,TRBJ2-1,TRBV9,CASSTGDRGDEQFF
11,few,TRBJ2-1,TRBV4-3,CASSGSSEQFF
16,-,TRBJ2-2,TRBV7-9,CASSLGQGRNAGELFF
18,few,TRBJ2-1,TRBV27,CASSLLATTGGRFDEQFF
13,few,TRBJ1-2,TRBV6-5,CASSTDINYGYTF
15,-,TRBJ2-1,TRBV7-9,CASSLAGLGYGEQFF